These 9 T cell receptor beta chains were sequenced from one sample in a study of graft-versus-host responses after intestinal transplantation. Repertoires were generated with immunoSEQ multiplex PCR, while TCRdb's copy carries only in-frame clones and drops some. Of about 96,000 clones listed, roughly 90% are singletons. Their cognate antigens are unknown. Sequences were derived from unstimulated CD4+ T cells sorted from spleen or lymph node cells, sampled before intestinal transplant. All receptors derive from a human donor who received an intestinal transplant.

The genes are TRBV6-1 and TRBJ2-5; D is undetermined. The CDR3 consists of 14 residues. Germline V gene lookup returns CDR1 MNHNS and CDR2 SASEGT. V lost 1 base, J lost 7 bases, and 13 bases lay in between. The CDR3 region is CASSEEYTARTQYF. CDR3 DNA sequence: TGTGCCAGCAGTGAAGAGTACACCGCCCGGACCCAGTACTTC.

The CDR3 nucleotides are TGTGCCAGCAGCTCGGCTAGCGGGAGGTACACAGATACGCAGTATTTT. It specifies CASSSASGRYTDTQYF. This chain uses TRBV5-4 with TRBJ2-3; 11 bases are shared with TRBD2. V gave up 3 bases and J gave up 2 bases; unmatched junction bases: 5. CDR3 length equals 16 residues. Germline values: CDR1 SGHNT, CDR2 YYREEE (reference sequence).

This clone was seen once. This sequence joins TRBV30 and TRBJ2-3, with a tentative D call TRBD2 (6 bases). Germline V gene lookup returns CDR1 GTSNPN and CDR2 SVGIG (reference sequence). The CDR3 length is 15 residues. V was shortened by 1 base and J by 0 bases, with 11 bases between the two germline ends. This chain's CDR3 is CAWSEAGTSTDTQYF. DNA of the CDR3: TGTGCCTGGAGTGAGGCAGGGACTAGCACAGATACGCAGTATTTT.

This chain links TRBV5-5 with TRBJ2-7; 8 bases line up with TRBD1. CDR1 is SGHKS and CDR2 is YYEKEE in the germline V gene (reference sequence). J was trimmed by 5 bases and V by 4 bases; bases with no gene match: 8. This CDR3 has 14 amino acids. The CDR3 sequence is CASSPGQAYDEQYF. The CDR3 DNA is TGTGCCAGCAGCCCGGGACAGGCTTATGACGAGCAGTACTTC.

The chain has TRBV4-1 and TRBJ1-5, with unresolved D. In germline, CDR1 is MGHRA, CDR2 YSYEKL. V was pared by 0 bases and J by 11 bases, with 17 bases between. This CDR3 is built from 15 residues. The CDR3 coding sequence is TGCGCCAGCAGCCAAGATTCCGTATCCTGGGCAGCCCAGCATTTT. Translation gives CASSQDSVSWAAQHF.

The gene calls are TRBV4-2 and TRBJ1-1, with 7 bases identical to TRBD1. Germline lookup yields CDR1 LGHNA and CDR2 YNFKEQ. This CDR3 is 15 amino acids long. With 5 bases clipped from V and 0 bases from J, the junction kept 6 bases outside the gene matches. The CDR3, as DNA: TGTGCCAGCAGCGTCTACGGGACAGTGAACACTGAAGCTTTCTTT. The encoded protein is CASSVYGTVNTEAFF.

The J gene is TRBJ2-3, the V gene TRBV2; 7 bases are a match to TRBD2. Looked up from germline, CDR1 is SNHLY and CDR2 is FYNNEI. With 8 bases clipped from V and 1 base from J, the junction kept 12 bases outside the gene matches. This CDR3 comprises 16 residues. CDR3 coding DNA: TGTGCCAGCTACCAATTAAAGCGGGGAGGCACAGATACGCAGTATTTT. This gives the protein CASYQLKRGGTDTQYF. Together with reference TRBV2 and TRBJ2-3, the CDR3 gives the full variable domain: EPEVTQTPSHQVTQMGQEVILRCVPISNHLYFYWYRQILGQKVEFLVSFYNNEISEKSEIFDDQFSVERPDGSNFTLKIRSTKLEDSAMYFCASYQLKRGGTDTQYFGPGTRLTVL.

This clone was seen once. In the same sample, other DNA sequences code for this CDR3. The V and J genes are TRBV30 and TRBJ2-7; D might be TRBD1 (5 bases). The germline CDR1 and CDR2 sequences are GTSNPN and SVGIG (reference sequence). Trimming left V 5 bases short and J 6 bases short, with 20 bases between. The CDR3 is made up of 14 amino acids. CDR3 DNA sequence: TGTGCCTGGGCTAGTCGTATGCAGGGTGGCGAGCAGTACTTC. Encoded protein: CAWASRMQGGEQYF.

The CDR3 DNA follows: TGCGCCAGCAGCCAAGATCTGGCCAGAAAGAACTATGGCTACACCTTC. It is translated as CASSQDLARKNYGYTF. This rearrangement joins TRBV4-1 to TRBJ1-2; D not certain. The V end lost 0 bases, the J end lost 2 bases, and 13 bases lay between the germline ends. The CDR3 loop spans 16 amino acids. Germline values: CDR1 MGHRA, CDR2 YSYEKL.